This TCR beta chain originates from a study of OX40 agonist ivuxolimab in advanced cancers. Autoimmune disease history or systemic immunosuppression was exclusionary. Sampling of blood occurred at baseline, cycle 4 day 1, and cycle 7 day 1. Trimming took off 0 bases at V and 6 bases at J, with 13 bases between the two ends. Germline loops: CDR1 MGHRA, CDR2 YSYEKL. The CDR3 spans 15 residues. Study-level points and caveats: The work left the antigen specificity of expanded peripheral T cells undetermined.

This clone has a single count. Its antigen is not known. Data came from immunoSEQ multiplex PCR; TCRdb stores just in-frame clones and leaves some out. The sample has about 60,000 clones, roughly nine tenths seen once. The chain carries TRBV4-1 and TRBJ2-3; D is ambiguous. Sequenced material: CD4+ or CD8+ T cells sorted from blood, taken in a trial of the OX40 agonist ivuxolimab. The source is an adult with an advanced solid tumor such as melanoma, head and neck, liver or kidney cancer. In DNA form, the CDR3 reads TGCGCCAGCAGCCAAGATCCGATGGTAGTGGATACGCAGTATTTT. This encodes CASSQDPMVVDTQYF.